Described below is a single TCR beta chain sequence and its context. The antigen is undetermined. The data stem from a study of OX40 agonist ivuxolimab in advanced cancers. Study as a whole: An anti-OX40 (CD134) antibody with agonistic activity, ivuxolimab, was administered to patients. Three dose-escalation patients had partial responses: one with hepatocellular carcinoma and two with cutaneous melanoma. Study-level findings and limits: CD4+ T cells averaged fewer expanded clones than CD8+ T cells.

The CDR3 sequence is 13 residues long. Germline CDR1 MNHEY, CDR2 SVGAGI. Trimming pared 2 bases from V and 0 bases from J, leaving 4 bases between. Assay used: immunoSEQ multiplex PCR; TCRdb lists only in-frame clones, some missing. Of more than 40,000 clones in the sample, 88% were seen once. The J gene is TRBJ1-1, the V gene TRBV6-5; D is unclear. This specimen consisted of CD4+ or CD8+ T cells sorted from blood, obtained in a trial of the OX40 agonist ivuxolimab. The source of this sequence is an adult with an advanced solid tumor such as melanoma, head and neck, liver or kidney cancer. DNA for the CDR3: TGTGCCAGCAGTTACGAAGTGAACACTGAAGCTTTCTTT. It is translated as CASSYEVNTEAFF.